The T cell receptor (beta chain) described here comes from a study of T cell responses to AZD1222 COVID-19 vaccine. For this clone: What it binds is not known.

The protocol was immunoSEQ multiplex PCR, while the TCRdb copy is restricted to in-frame clones and leaves out a portion. The profile shows 80,000 to 90,000 clones, about nine tenths of them singletons. Findings and limits, study-wide: Nearly half of spike-specific TCRs reportedly target variant regions that are unmutated in the B.1.351 and B.1.1.7 variants. Most donors were white British, females outnumbered males, and clonal diversity was possibly underestimated. After two AZD1222 doses, spike-specific TCR breadth and depth rose versus day 0. Sampled repertoires all dated from after the peak T cell response.

Germline lookup yields CDR1 SGDLS and CDR2 YYNGEE. Trimming stripped 0 bases from V and 4 bases from J, with 11 bases between. The length of the CDR3 is 16 residues. Material: peripheral blood, obtained on day 0 of AZD1222 vaccination. The receptor was isolated from an adult in good health. The chain uses TRBV9 and TRBJ2-6, with D perhaps matching TRBD1 or TRBD2 (5 bases each). Here the CDR3 reads CASSVVGVAGANVLTF. Here the CDR3 DNA reads TGTGCCAGCAGCGTAGTGGGGGTTGCGGGGGCCAACGTCCTGACTTTC.